These 8 T cell receptor beta chains were all obtained from the same sample, sequenced in a study of blood T cells in healthy people across ages. A second PCR, run for about 6 to 12 cycles, used a sample-barcoded 5' primer plus a J-beta primer mix. TCRdb re-called the 5' RACE reads with MiXCR, one entry per CDR3 protein. The top ten clones hold roughly 8% of a sample with 1.5 million to 2 million distinct CDR3 sequences, under 30% of them seen once. The sample taken for sequencing was blood. These receptors were taken from a woman aged 30 to 39 in good health.

This clonotype was found a few times. The chain has TRBV27 and TRBJ1-4; unclear D gene. Germline V CDR1 and CDR2: MNHEY, SMNVEV (reference sequence). V shed 5 bases and J shed 10 bases, with 11 bases lying between them. The CDR3 has 12 residues. The CDR3 sequence: CASSPRFGKLFF. The CDR3 coding sequence is TGTGCCAGCAGTCCCCGGTTTGGAAAACTGTTTTTT. Complete variable domain (other parts from reference TRBV27 and TRBJ1-4): EAQVTQNPRYLITVTGKKLTVTCSQNMNHEYMSWYRQDPGLGLRQIYYSMNVEVTDKGDVPEGYKVSRKEKRNFPLILESPSPNQTSLYFCASSPRFGKLFFGSGTQLSVL.

In the case of this clonotype: A much larger clonotype is one base distant, so this may be a read error. The V gene is TRBV29-1, the J gene TRBJ2-1; D is unresolved. CDR1 and CDR2 from the germline V gene are SQVTM and ANQGSEA. Trimming pared 4 bases from V and 13 bases from J, leaving 17 bases between. This CDR3 comprises 12 residues. The CDR3 nucleotides are TGCAGCGTTGTGGCCAGTACGGAAACCCAGTTCTTC. It yields the protein CSVVASTETQFF.

This sequence joins TRBV5-6 and TRBJ1-4; D call uncertain. V was shortened by 3 bases and J by 10 bases, with 7 bases between the two germline ends. The CDR3 loop spans 11 amino acids. CDR1 and CDR2 from the germline V gene are SGHDT and YYEEEE. The CDR3 coding sequence is TGTGCCAGCAGCTCGGAAGGAAAACTGTTTTTT. This codes for CASSSEGKLFF.

The gene calls are TRBV7-2 and TRBJ1-4, with D unclear. CDR1 SGHTA and CDR2 FQGNSA come from the germline V gene. With 2 bases removed from V and 5 bases from J, the gap between germline ends came to 15 bases. This CDR3 has 16 amino acids. CDR3 nucleotide sequence: TGTGCCAGCAGCTTATTTTTCCCGGGCCTCAATGAAAAACTGTTTTTT. Protein: CASSLFFPGLNEKLFF.

The chain combines TRBV10-3 with TRBJ2-7, with 7 nucleotides matching TRBD2. The J call is doubtful: the DNA matches TRBJ2-5 better. CDR1 and CDR2 (germline): ENHRY, SYGVKD. This CDR3 is 15 amino acids long. CDR3 protein: CAISTPGEGRETQYF. The CDR3 nucleotides read TGTGCCATCAGTACTCCGGGGGAGGGTAGGGAGACCCAGTACTTC.

A note on this clonotype: Germline is not matched at one junction end, which may reflect a read error. The rearrangement joins TRBV7-2 to TRBJ2-7; 7 nucleotides line up with TRBD2. Germline loops: CDR1 SGHTA, CDR2 FQGNSA. CDR3 length: 15 amino acids. The CDR3 reads CAGSLVPRGYYEQYF. The CDR3 bases are TGTGCCGGCAGCTTAGTGCCGCGGGGGTACTACGAGCAGTACTTC.

The sample holds a few counts of this clonotype. The chain recombines TRBV6-2 or TRBV6-3 with TRBJ2-5; D unclear. This CDR3 is built from 12 residues. V was clipped by 2 bases and J by 10 bases, with 11 bases between them. Germline CDR1 and CDR2: MNHEY and SVGEGT. The CDR3 DNA reads as TGTGCCAGCAGTTACCCCCCAACGGACCAGTACTTC. As protein: CASSYPPTDQYF.

For this clonotype: At one boundary the junction diverges from the germline segment, which might be a read error. The chain uses TRBV14 and TRBJ1-2; no firm D call. Germline-derived CDR1 and CDR2 are SGHDN and FVKESK. The CDR3 has 13 amino acids. The CDR3 here is CASSQGSVGGYAF. CDR3 bases: TGTGCCAGCAGCCAAGGGAGTGTGGGCGGCTACGCCTTC.